This T cell receptor beta chain was obtained from a study of blood T cell repertoires in COVID-19. Overall study: Samples came from the United States, Italy and Spain, spanning acute and convalescent COVID-19. The cDNA or gDNA used as material had been derived from T cells, B-cell-depleted T cells, or PBMCs.

This clone was counted between two and nine times. Original processing methods: Estimation of nucleated cell counts was performed using reference gene primer amplification. Only in-frame clones appear in the TCRdb table, and some are missing; sequencing was by immunoSEQ multiplex PCR. That table supplies the V and J calls and clone size; D and trimming were determined from the DNA. Among about 73,000 clones listed, roughly three quarters were seen once. Germline loops: CDR1 SGHNT, CDR2 YENEEA. The CDR3 totals 13 residues. V lost 1 base and J 6 bases, leaving 6 bases between the germline ends. While infection was still active, Seattle patients were enrolled and then followed longitudinally.

The specimen sequenced was peripheral blood. The rearrangement joins TRBV11-3 to TRBJ2-2; D is ambiguous. This receptor was identified in a man aged 70-80 years with COVID-19, enrolled during active disease. CDR3 DNA sequence: TGTGCCAGCAGCTTAGTAGTATCCGGGGAGCTGTTTTTT. It specifies CASSLVVSGELFF.